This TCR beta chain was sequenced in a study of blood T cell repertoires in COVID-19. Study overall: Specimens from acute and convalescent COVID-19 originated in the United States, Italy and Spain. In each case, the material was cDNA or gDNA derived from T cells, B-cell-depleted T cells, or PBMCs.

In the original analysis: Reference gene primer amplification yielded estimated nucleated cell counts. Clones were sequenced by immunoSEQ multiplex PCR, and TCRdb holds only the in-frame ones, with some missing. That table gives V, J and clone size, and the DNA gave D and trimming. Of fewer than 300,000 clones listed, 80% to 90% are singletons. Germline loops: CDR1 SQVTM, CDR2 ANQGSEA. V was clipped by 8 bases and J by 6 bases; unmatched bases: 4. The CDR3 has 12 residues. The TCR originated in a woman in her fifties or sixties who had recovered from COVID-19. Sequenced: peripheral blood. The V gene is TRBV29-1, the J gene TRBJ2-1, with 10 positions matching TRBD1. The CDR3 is CSSRTGGNEQFF. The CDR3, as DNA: TGCAGCTCTAGGACAGGGGGCAATGAGCAGTTCTTC.